The rows below give T cell receptor beta chains drawn from one sample of a study of neurological immune-mediated disorders. TCRdb used MiXCR to reprocess the 5' RACE reads, holding one entry per CDR3 protein. In the table there are 20,000 to 25,000 distinct CDR3 sequences, 6.2% of which are singletons. The sample comprised CD8+ T cells from blood. The receptors were sampled from a man younger than 35 in good health. CDR3s leave out the opening cysteine and the closing phenylalanine or tryptophan. The D gene is left open where the match is weak.

V	D	J	CDR3
TRBV5-4	TRBD2	TRBJ2-7	ASSLELAGGYEQY
TRBV7-9	TRBD1	TRBJ1-3	ASSPDRERNTIY
TRBV5-6	.	TRBJ1-2	ASSLDSYGYT
TRBV6-1	.	TRBJ2-1	ASTWVNEQF
TRBV4-3	.	TRBJ2-7	ASSQGATEYYEQY
TRBV7-3	.	TRBJ2-2	ASSSENGELF
TRBV20-1	.	TRBJ2-7	SARSLLGSTYEQY
TRBV7-2	TRBD1	TRBJ2-3	ASSTSGQKDTQY
TRBV12-3/TRBV12-4	.	TRBJ1-5	ASSLAMSQPQH
TRBV20-1	.	TRBJ1-2	SARVTESWAPSGYT
TRBV29-1	.	TRBJ2-1	SVEGPGLDNEQF
TRBV7-2	.	TRBJ1-3	ASSDGGGRPNFSGNTIY
TRBV25-1	.	TRBJ1-4	ASSDLYDADEKLF
TRBV12-3/TRBV12-4	TRBD1	TRBJ1-5	ASSQEITPGQTSNQPQH
TRBV27	.	TRBJ1-2	ASGWGLGGYT
TRBV5-1	TRBD1	TRBJ2-7	ASSPIRDSPLEQY
TRBV7-9	.	TRBJ2-7	ASQADGNEQY
TRBV4-2	.	TRBJ1-4	ASSQEGPNEKLF
TRBV2	.	TRBJ2-3	ASSESLSGASTDTQY
TRBV10-3	.	TRBJ2-7	AISDRDTNYEQY
TRBV7-3	TRBD2	TRBJ2-1	ASSPALAGAYNEQF
TRBV4-1	.	TRBJ1-1	ASSQARRTEAF
TRBV29-1	.	TRBJ1-1	SVFYSGGLSTEAF
TRBV6-5	.	TRBJ2-1	ASSFNSYDEQF
TRBV7-3	TRBD2	TRBJ2-3	ASSYAGGTDTQY
TRBV7-6	TRBD1	TRBJ2-3	ASSLETGAVGTDTQY
TRBV5-1	.	TRBJ1-1	ASRPHGGNTEAF
TRBV3-1	.	TRBJ2-7	ASSPHRFNSYEQY
TRBV27	.	TRBJ1-4	ASSIFPSAEKLF